This entry describes one T cell receptor (beta chain). This clonotype was counted ten times or more. It lacks a known antigen. No base quality values were provided; no much bigger clone lies one nucleotide off. These data come from a study of breast tumors, draining lymph nodes, adjacent tissues (dated by TCRdb to 2015 to 2016). Notes on the research overall: TCR beta repertoires were compared across tumor, adjacent nontumor tissue and axillary lymph nodes obtained from breast cancer patients. The study aimed to assess the relationships and possible T-cell exchange between tumor, surrounding tissue and draining lymph node repertoires in human breast cancer. What the study reported, not specific to this receptor: The conclusion that tumor T cells originate in lymph nodes was framed as consistent with a hypothesis rather than directly demonstrated. The data were considered consistent with the idea that most tumor T cells come from the lymph node and then expand in tumor tissue. Tumor T-cell repertoires showed less diversity than lymph node repertoires and more diversity than nontumor tissue repertoires, and tumor T-cell repertoires showed preferential V and J gene usage. In luminal-like breast cancer, tumor and nontumor tissue repertoires resembled each other significantly more than in basal-like breast cancer.

Instrument used: Illumina HiSeq 2000. TCR beta chain libraries were generated through multiplex PCR amplification. High-throughput sequencing was used to analyze the amplified TCR beta chain products. The raw public data were reprocessed by TCRdb itself: fastp quality trimming at Q25, MiXCR clonotype calling, in-frame beta chains only. Each entry merges the rows of one CDR3 protein and shows their most common DNA and genes. The sample table holds 270,000 or so distinct CDR3 sequences, of which 30% to 35% were seen once. The top ten constitute about 1% of the sample. The lymph node samples were taken from the axillary draining lymph nodes of breast cancer patients. CDR1 and CDR2 are drawn from the germline V gene (reference sequence): SEHNR, FQNEAQ. V loses 2 bases, J loses 0 bases, and the germline ends lie 9 bases apart. The CDR3 runs 15 residues from the cysteine to the phenylalanine. The retained sequence is limited to the CDR3, 45 bases, with the frame set at the first base.

This TCR derives from a female donor with breast cancer. Some clones in this sample may be carry-over from other donors' samples. The sequenced sample was axillary lymph node tissue. The rearrangement combines TRBV7-9 with TRBJ2-3; the D gene lacks a confident call. Here the CDR3 is given as CASSLRASSTDTQYF. The sequence in DNA is TGTGCCAGCAGCTTACGAGCATCGAGCACAGATACGCAGTATTTT.